This TCR beta chain was recovered during a study of blood T cell repertoires in COVID-19. Background on the study: Samples representing acute and convalescent COVID-19 were sourced from the United States, Italy and Spain. Sample material is recorded as cDNA or gDNA derived from T cells, B-cell-depleted T cells, or PBMCs.

V lost 0 bases and J 4 bases, leaving 12 bases between the germline ends. Per germline, CDR1 LGHDT and CDR2 YNNKEL (reference sequence). There are 15 residues in the CDR3. Authors' analysis steps: Reference gene primer amplification yielded estimated nucleated cell counts. Profiled with immunoSEQ multiplex PCR; TCRdb holds only in-frame clones, not every one. V and J calls plus clone size are reproduced from that table; the DNA served to infer D and trimming. The sample yields about 280,000 clones, 65% to 90% seen once. This receptor was obtained from a human donor in a cohort sampled during active COVID-19. The specimen was peripheral blood. The V call is TRBV3-1 (or the pseudogene TRBV3-2), the J call TRBJ2-5; D is unclear. The CDR3 sequence: CASSQDPGRPETQYF. The CDR3 nucleotides read TGTGCCAGCAGCCAAGATCCAGGCCGTCCAGAGACCCAGTACTTC.